Sequencing of this T cell receptor (beta chain) was carried out in a study of blood T cell repertoires in COVID-19. Turning to the study itself: Samples of COVID-19 (acute and convalescent) were obtained from the United States, Italy and Spain. The analysed material was cDNA or gDNA that came from T cells, B-cell-depleted T cells, or PBMCs.

In the source study's methods: Reference gene primer amplification gave estimated nucleated cell counts. Libraries were prepared by immunoSEQ multiplex PCR; TCRdb keeps only in-frame clonotypes and omits some of them. V, J and clone size reflect that table, while D and trimming were determined from the DNA. Here the sample spans about 250,000 clones, 85% being singletons. Assignments of participants to cohorts depended upon their own reported clinical history. This clone was seen once. The length of the CDR3 is 14 residues. V lost 10 bases, J lost 6 bases, and 18 bases lay in between. CDR1 and CDR2 from the germline V gene are SNHLY and FYNNEI.

The sample consisted of PBMCs or T cells enriched from blood (not recorded which). The chain combines TRBV2 with TRBJ2-2; TRBD1 might be the D (5 bases). The TCR was taken from a woman aged 45-59 years with acute COVID-19. For the CDR3, the DNA is TGTGCCACCCAAGTAGTGGGGCCTGCCGGGGAGCTGTTTTTT. This codes for CATQVVGPAGELFF.